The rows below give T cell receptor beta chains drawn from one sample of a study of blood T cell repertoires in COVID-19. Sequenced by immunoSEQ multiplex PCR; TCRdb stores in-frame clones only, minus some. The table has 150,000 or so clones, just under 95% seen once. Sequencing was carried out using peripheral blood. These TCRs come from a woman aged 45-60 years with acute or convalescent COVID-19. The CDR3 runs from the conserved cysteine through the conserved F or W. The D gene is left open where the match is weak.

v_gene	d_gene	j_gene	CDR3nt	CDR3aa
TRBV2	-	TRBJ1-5	TGTGCCAGCAGTGAAGGCAGGGGTAGCAATCAGCCCCAGCATTTT	CASSEGRGSNQPQHF
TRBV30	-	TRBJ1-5	TGTGCCTGGAGTGTACCCCGTCGGGGGAGACATCAGCCCCAGCATTTT	CAWSVPRRGRHQPQHF
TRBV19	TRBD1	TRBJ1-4	TGTGCCAGTAGTAACCGGGACAGGGCAACTAATGAAAAACTGTTTTTT	CASSNRDRATNEKLFF
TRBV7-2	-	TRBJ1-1	TGTGCCAGCAGGGCCAGGGTAGGGGCGACTGAAGCTTTCTTT	CASRARVGATEAFF
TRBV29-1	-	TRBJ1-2	TGCAGCGTCTCCGGAGGGGTCTATGGCTACACCTTC	CSVSGGVYGYTF
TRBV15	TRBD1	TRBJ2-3	TGTGCCAGTAGGGACAGGGGGACAGATACGCAGTATTTT	CASRDRGTDTQYF
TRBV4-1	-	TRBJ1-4	TGCGCCAGCAGCCAAGAGTTAACGGGGGTTCGAAAACTGTTTTTT	CASSQELTGVRKLFF
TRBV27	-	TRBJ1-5	TGTGCCAGCAGTTTATCCCTAGACCCCCTTGGCAATCAGCCCCAGCATTTT	CASSLSLDPLGNQPQHF
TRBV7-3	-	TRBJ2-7	TGTGCCAGCAGCCCCGGACGGGACTCCTACGAGCAGTACTTC	CASSPGRDSYEQYF
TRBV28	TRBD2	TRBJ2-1	TGTGCCAGCAGCCTTTGGACTAGCGGGGATTTCTCCTACAATGAGCAGTTCTTC	CASSLWTSGDFSYNEQFF
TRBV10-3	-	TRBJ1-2	TGTGCCATCAGTGAGTCATCTAGCTTCTTTAACTATGGCTACACCTTC	CAISESSSFFNYGYTF
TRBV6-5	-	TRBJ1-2	TGTGCCAGCAGTTACTCGAGACAGGCGTTCGGCTACACCTTC	CASSYSRQAFGYTF
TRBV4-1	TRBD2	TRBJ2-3	TGCGCCAGCAGCTTCACTAGCGGTACAGATACGCAGTATTTT	CASSFTSGTDTQYF
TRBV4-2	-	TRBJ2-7	TGTGCCAGCAGCCGGGGCCACTACGAGCAGTACTTC	CASSRGHYEQYF
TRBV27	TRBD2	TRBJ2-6	TGTGCCAGCAGTTTCGGGAGGTCAGGGGCCAACGTCCTGACTTTC	CASSFGRSGANVLTF
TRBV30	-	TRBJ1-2	TGTGCCTGGAGTCCCAGAATGACAGGTTATGGCTACACCTTC	CAWSPRMTGYGYTF
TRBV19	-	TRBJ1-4	TGTGCCAGTAGTCCGGACAGACGCGGAAAACTGTTTTTT	CASSPDRRGKLFF
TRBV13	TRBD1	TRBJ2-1	TGTGCCAGCAGCGGACGGACAGGGATAGATGAGCAGTTCTTC	CASSGRTGIDEQFF